This T cell receptor beta chain was found in a study of shared clonotypes between healthy human individuals. Study results and caveats: Researchers found naive subsets generally carried larger estimated richness than memory subsets.

Genomic DNA of every subset was divided equally among multiple immunoSEQ plates. In the original analysis: Junction-only sequences produced by ImmunoSEQ had no quality scores, so filtering differed. Libraries were prepared by immunoSEQ multiplex PCR; TCRdb keeps only in-frame clonotypes and omits some of them. V and J calls and clone size are given by that table; D and trimming were obtained from the DNA. The profile shows about 2 million clones, roughly 95% of them singletons. Notes on this clone: What it binds is unknown.

Germline V gene data show CDR1 as SGHRS and CDR2 as YFSETQ. The ends lost 4 bases at V and 7 bases at J; junction bases unmatched: 13. This CDR3 has 16 amino acids. Naive CD8 cells, CD45RO-negative and positively selected for CCR7, excluded terminally differentiated effector memory CD45RA+ cells. Donors were Caucasian adults residing in Nashville, Tennessee, USA. The J gene is TRBJ2-2, the V gene TRBV5-1, with 7 bases identical to TRBD1. The receptor was isolated from a man between 18 and 35 years old in good health. Sequenced: naive CD8+ T cells sorted from blood. In DNA form, the CDR3 reads TGCGCCAGCAGCCCGGAGGTACAGGGGAGTGGCGGGGAGCTGTTTTTT. The encoded protein is CASSPEVQGSGGELFF.